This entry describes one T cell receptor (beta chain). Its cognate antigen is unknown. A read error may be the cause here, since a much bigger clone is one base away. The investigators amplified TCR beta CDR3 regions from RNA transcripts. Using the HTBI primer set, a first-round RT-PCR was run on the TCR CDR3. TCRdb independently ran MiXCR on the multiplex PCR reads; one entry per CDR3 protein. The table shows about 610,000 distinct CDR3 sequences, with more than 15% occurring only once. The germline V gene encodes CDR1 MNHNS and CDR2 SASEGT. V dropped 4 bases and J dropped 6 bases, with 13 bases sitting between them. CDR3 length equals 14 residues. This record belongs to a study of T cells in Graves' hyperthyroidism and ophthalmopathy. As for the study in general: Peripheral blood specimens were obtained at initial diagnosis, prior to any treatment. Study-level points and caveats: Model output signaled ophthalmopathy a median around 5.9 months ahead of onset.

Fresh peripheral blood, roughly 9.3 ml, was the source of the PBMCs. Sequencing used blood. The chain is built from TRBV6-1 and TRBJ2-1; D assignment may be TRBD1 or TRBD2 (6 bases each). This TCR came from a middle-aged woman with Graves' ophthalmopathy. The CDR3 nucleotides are TGTGCCAGCAGTGCACAGGGAGGCCTCAATGAGCAGTTCTTC. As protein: CASSAQGGLNEQFF.